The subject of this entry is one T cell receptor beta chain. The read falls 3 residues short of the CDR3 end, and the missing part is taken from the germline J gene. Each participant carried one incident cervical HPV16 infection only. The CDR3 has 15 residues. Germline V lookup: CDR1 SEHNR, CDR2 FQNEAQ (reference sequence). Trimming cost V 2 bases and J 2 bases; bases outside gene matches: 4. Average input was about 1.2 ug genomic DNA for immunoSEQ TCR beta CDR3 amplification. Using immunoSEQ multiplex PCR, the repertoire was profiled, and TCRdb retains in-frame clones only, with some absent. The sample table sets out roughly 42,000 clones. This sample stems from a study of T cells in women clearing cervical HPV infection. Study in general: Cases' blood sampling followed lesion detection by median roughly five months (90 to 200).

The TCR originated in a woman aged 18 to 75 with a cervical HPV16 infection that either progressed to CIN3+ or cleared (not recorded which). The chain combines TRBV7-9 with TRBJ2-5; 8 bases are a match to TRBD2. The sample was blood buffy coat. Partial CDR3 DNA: TGTGCCAGCAGCTTAAGAGCGGGGGAGCAAGAGACC. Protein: CASSLRAGEQET. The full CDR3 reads CASSLRAGEQETQYF. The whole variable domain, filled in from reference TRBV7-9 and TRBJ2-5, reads DTGVSQNPRHKITKRGQNVTFRCDPISEHNRLYWYRQTLGQGPEFLTYFQNEAQLEKSRLLSDRFSAERPKGSFSTLEIQRTEQGDSAMYLCASSLRAGEQETQYFGPGTRLLVL.